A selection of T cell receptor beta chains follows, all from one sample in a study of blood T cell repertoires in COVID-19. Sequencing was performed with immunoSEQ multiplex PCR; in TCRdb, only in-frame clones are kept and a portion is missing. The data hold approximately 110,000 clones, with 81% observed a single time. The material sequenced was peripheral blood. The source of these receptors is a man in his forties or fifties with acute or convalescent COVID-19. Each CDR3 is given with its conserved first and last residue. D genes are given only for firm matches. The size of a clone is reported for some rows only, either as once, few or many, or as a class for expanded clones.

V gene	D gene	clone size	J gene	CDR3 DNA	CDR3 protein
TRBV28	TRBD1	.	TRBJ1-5	TGTGCCAGCAGGGTTCCGGGACAGAGCAATCAGCCCCAGCATTTT	CASRVPGQSNQPQHF
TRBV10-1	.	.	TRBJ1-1	TGCGCCAGAATGGACAGTGAAGCTTTCTTT	CARMDSEAFF
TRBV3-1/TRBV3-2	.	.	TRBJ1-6	TGTGCCAGCAGCCAAGATGGAGGTCCCCTCCACTTT	CASSQDGGPLHF
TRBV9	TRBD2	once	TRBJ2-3	TGTGCCAGCAGCGCCCTAGCGGGTCTAGGAGATACGCAGTATTTT	CASSALAGLGDTQYF
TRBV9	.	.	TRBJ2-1	TGTGCCAGCAGCGTAGCGGAAATACGGGGTGAGCAGTTCTTC	CASSVAEIRGEQFF
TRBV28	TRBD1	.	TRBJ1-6	TGTGCCAGCAGACCGACAGGGGGCGCGACCTCTTATAATTCACCCCTCCACTTT	CASRPTGGATSYNSPLHF
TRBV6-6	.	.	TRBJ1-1	TGTGCCAGCACCCAGAGGGAGAACACTGAAGCTTTCTTT	CASTQRENTEAFF
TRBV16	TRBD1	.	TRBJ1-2	TGTGCCAGCAGCCAGTTGGGACAGGGGGCCACAGACTATGGCTACACCTTC	CASSQLGQGATDYGYTF
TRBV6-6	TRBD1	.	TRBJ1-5	TGTGCCAGCAGGCTGACAGGGGGCGTTCAGCCCCAGCATTTT	CASRLTGGVQPQHF
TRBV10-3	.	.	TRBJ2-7	TGTGCCATTGGGAGGGGGGGTGAGGGCGAGCAGTACTTC	CAIGRGGEGEQYF
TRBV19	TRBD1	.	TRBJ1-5	TGTGCCAGTAGCGTAACAGGGGGCCGCATGAATCAGCCCCAGCATTTT	CASSVTGGRMNQPQHF
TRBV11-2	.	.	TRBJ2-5	TGTGCCAGCAGCTTATGGGGGGAAGAGACCCAGTACTTC	CASSLWGEETQYF
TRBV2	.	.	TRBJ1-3	TGTGCCAGCAGTGATGACACCCGAAACACCATATATTTT	CASSDDTRNTIYF
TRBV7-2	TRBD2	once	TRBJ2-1	TGTGCCAGCAGCTTATCGACTAGCGGGGGCGGTGAGCAGTTCTTC	CASSLSTSGGGEQFF
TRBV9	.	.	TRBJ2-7	TGTGCCAGCAGCGTAGGATCCAAGGGGCGAGTCTACGAGCAGTACTTC	CASSVGSKGRVYEQYF
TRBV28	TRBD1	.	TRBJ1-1	TGTGCCAGCAGTTTAGGGGACAGACCCCAAGCATTT	CASSLGDRPQAF
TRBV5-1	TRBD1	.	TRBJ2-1	TGCGCCAGCAGCTTGGGGTTGATGGGACAGGGAGGCAATGAGCAGTTCTTC	CASSLGLMGQGGNEQFF
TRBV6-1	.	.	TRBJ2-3	TGTGCCAGCAGTGATGTGCAGGGCACAGATACGCAGTATTTT	CASSDVQGTDTQYF
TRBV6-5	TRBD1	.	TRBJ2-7	TGTGCCAGCAGCCCCGGGACAGGGGTATACGAGCAGTACTTC	CASSPGTGVYEQYF
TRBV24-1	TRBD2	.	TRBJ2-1	TGTGCCACCAGTGAACCCCTAGCGGGGGGTGGCAATGAGCAGTTCTTC	CATSEPLAGGGNEQFF
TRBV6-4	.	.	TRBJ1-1	TGTGCCAGCAGTGACTCTCGTAGAGTCCTGAACACTGAAGCTTTCTTT	CASSDSRRVLNTEAFF
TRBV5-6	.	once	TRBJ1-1	TGTGCCAGCAGCTTTGCTCCGACGGGAAACACTGAAGCTTTCTTT	CASSFAPTGNTEAFF
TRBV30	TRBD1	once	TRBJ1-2	TGTGCCTGGGGCGACAGGGGAAACTATGGCTACACCTTC	CAWGDRGNYGYTF
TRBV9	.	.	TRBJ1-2	TGTGCCAGCAGCGTAGTTTCCAGTGGGGCTGGCTACACCTTC	CASSVVSSGAGYTF
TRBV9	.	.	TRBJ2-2	TGTGCCAGCAGCGCGAGGGATTTAAGCACCGGGGAGCTGTTTTTT	CASSARDLSTGELFF
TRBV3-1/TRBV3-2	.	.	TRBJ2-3	TGTGCCAGCAGCCACGACGGGGGGCTAGAGGGCACGCAGTATTTT	CASSHDGGLEGTQYF
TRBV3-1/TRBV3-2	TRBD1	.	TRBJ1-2	TGTGCCAGCAGCCCCGGGACAGACAACTATGGCTACACCTTC	CASSPGTDNYGYTF
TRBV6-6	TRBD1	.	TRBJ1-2	TGTGCCAGCAGTTACGTAACAGGGGAGGGCTACACCTTC	CASSYVTGEGYTF
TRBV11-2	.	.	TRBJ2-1	TGTGCCAGCAGCTTAGATCAGGGCTCGCCCGAATACAATGAGCAGTTCTTC	CASSLDQGSPEYNEQFF
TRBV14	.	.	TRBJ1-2	TGTGCCAGCAGCCAAGGAGGGCCCCTTAGGGGCTACACCTTC	CASSQGGPLRGYTF
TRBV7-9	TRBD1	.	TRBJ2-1	TGTGCCAGCAGCTTAGCCCACCTCGGGACAGGGGACGATGAGCAGTTCTTC	CASSLAHLGTGDDEQFF
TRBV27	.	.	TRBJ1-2	TGTGCCAGCAGCCCTTCGGGGGGGGCCGGGTATGGCTACACCTTC	CASSPSGGAGYGYTF
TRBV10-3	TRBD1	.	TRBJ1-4	TGTGCCATCAGTGAGACGTCAGGGGGCTACGAAAAACTGTTTTTT	CAISETSGGYEKLFF
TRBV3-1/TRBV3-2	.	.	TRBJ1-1	TGTGCCAGCAGTCACTTCGTGAACACTGAAGCTTTCTTT	CASSHFVNTEAFF
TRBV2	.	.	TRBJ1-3	TGTGCCAGCAGATTTACAGTGGGCTCTGGAAACACCATATATTTT	CASRFTVGSGNTIYF
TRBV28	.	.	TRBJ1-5	TGTGCCAGCAGTTGGACAGATCAGCCCCAGCATTTT	CASSWTDQPQHF
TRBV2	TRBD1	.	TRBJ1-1	TGTGCCAGCAGTGAAGGGACAGGCATCCGCCTCAACACTGAAGCTTTCTTT	CASSEGTGIRLNTEAFF
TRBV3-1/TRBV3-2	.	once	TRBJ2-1	TGTGCCAGCAGCCAAGAAGGGCGTAGGGGCAGTGAGCAGTTCTTC	CASSQEGRRGSEQFF
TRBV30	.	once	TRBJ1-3	TGTGCCTTGGATACTAGCTCTGGAAACACCATATATTTT	CALDTSSGNTIYF
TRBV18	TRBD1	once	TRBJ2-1	TGTGCCAGCTCAGAAAGACAGGGCCATGAGCAGTTCTTC	CASSERQGHEQFF
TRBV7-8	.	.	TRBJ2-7	TGTGCCAGCAGCTTGGACACCCTCTACGAGCAGTACTTC	CASSLDTLYEQYF
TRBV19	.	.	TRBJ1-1	TGTGCCAGTACCCCGAGCGGACTGAACACTGAAGCTTTCTTT	CASTPSGLNTEAFF
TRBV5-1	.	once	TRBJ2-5	TGCGCCAGCAGCTTGCAGAGGGAGACAGAGACCCAGTACTTC	CASSLQRETETQYF
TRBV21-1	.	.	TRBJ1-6	TGTGCCAGCAGCAAAAGGCCTTGGACAGGGGGCTCACCCCTCCACTTT	CASSKRPWTGGSPLHF
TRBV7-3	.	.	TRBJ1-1	TGTGCCAGCAGCTTACTTGGGCAGGGGAGCACTGAAGCTTTCTTT	CASSLLGQGSTEAFF
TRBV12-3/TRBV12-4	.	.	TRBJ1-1	TGTGCCAGCAGTTTATCCGGGGAGAAAGCTTTCTTT	CASSLSGEKAFF
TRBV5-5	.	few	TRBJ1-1	TGTGCCAGCAGCTGGGAGGGGGTCCTATCTAACACTGAAGCTTTCTTT	CASSWEGVLSNTEAFF
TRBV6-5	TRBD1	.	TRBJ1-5	TGTGCCAGCAGTACCCGACAGGGTTGGAATCAGCCCCAGCATTTT	CASSTRQGWNQPQHF
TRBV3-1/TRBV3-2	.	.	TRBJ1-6	TGTGCCAGCAGCCAAGGACGGGGTAGCACCTATAATTCACCCCTCCACTTT	CASSQGRGSTYNSPLHF
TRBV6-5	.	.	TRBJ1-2	TGTGCCAGCAGACCCGGACAGTGGCACTATGGCTACACCTTC	CASRPGQWHYGYTF
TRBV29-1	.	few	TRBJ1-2	TGCAGCGTTGAAGTGGACAATGGCTACACCTTC	CSVEVDNGYTF
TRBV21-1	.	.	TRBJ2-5	TGTGCCAGCAGCACGCACTGGACAGGCCAGCAAGAGACCCAGTACTTC	CASSTHWTGQQETQYF
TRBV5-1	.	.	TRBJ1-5	TGCGCCAGCAGCCCCACAGGAAACAATCAGCCCCAGCATTTT	CASSPTGNNQPQHF
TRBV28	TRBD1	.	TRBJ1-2	TGTGCCAGCAGTATAGGGACAGCCTATGGCTACACCTTC	CASSIGTAYGYTF
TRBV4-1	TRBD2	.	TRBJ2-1	TGCGCCAGCAGCCTTGGGAGAGCGGGGGGTTACAATGAGCAGTTCTTC	CASSLGRAGGYNEQFF